The clone carrying this TCR beta chain was recorded only once. No antigen is known for it. Primers for the PCR totalled 60 Vbeta and 13 Jbeta. Libraries were prepared by immunoSEQ multiplex PCR; TCRdb keeps only in-frame clonotypes and omits some of them. The sample includes some 95,000 clones, roughly 80% of them seen just once. Germline CDR1 reads MGHDK; CDR2 reads SYGVNS. V was shortened by 4 bases and J by 2 bases, with 5 bases between the two germline ends. The CDR3 covers 12 residues. This entry belongs to a study of cytomegalovirus exposure and HLA in healthy donors. Study-level points and caveats: Certain sequence variants were highly shared and formed a cluster, and this cluster was likely a sequencing artifact. A list of 150 to 200 TCR beta chains associated with cytomegalovirus was given. Among donors in an Asian-associated ancestry cluster, a later analysis reportedly found fewer N-insertions than the approximately 670-donor mean.

The specimen sequenced was PBMCs. The chain links TRBV25-1 to TRBJ1-2; no reliable D call. This receptor was taken from a man aged 45-65 years in good health and CMV-seropositive. As DNA, the CDR3 is TGTGCCAGCAGTGTAGTCAACTATGGCTACACCTTC. Amino acids: CASSVVNYGYTF.